This record concerns one T cell receptor beta chain sequence. The sample originates from a study of blood T cell repertoires in COVID-19. Study in general: Sites across the United States, Italy and Spain contributed samples from acute and convalescent COVID-19.

Germline CDR1 reads LGHNA; CDR2 reads YSLEER. The CDR3 covers 13 residues. Trimming left V 1 base short and J 6 bases short, with 9 bases between. It was during active infection that Seattle patients were enrolled and then longitudinally followed. Only in-frame clones appear in the TCRdb table, and some are missing; sequencing was by immunoSEQ multiplex PCR. The table has about 300,000 clones, about 93% seen once. The sequenced sample was peripheral blood. This chain joins TRBV4-3 and TRBJ1-1; no firm D call. The receptor comes from a woman in her 30s with COVID-19, enrolled during active disease. The CDR3 loop is CASSQGLISEAFF. DNA for the CDR3: TGCGCCAGCAGCCAAGGACTAATCTCTGAAGCTTTCTTT.